These 25 T cell receptor beta chains originate from one sample sequenced in a study of blood T cell repertoires in COVID-19. Profiled with immunoSEQ multiplex PCR; TCRdb holds only in-frame clones, not every one. The sample contains approximately 140,000 clones, about four fifths of which appear only once. The sample taken for sequencing was PBMCs or T cells enriched from blood (not recorded which). Receptor source: a woman in her fifties or sixties who had been exposed to COVID-19.

The V and J genes are TRBV23-1 and TRBJ1-2; D remains unclear. TRBV23-1 is an ORF for which the function is uncertain. The CDR3 runs to 18 residues. V lost 4 bases and J 1 base, leaving 22 bases between the germline ends. DNA for the CDR3: TGCGCCAGCAGTCCAGAGCGAAGGTGGGTGGCGGTTAACTATGGCTACACCTTC. It translates to CASSPERRWVAVNYGYTF.

The rearrangement joins TRBV3-1 (or the pseudogene TRBV3-2) to TRBJ1-4; D gene uncertain. Germline-derived CDR1 and CDR2 are LGHDT and YNNKEL (reference sequence). Trimming removed 4 bases from V and 2 bases from J, with 11 bases in between. The CDR3 runs to 15 residues. CDR3: CASSLSSGTNEKLFF. In nucleotides, the CDR3 is TGTGCCAGCAGCCTCTCGTCGGGGACTAATGAAAAACTGTTTTTT.

The CDR3 coding sequence is TGTGCCAGTAGTATAGTGGGACTAGCGGGCCCCACAGATACGCAGTATTTT. Translating it yields CASSIVGLAGPTDTQYF. This chain connects TRBV19 to TRBJ2-3; 12 positions agree with TRBD2. CDR1 and CDR2 from the germline V gene are LNHDA and SQIVND (reference sequence). CDR3 size: 17 residues. Trimming took 1 base from V and 2 from J; bases not matched to a gene: 4.

This chain joins TRBV5-4 and TRBJ2-7; 8 bases are a match to TRBD2. The V gene's germline CDR1 is SGHNT and CDR2 YYREEE (reference sequence). The length of the CDR3 is 16 residues. V gave up 4 bases and J gave up 3 bases; unmatched junction bases: 12. The CDR3 DNA reads as TGTGCCAGCAGCCTACCCAGCGGGGGTCCTTACTACGAGCAGTACTTC. Translated: CASSLPSGGPYYEQYF.

This clone was seen only once. The V call is TRBV15, the J call TRBJ1-2; D unresolved. CDR1 is LNHNV and CDR2 is YYDKDF in the germline V gene (reference sequence). With 5 bases removed from V and 0 bases from J, the gap between germline ends came to 13 bases. The CDR3 consists of 15 residues. The CDR3 region has the DNA TGTGCCACCAGCGCTACGGCGGCCACTAACTATGGCTACACCTTC. It encodes CATSATAATNYGYTF.

This clone was observed a single time. The V gene is TRBV29-1, the J gene TRBJ1-1; D might be TRBD1 (5 bases). The CDR3 covers 12 residues. Germline values: CDR1 SQVTM, CDR2 ANQGSEA. V was pared by 7 bases and J by 4 bases, with 13 bases between. The CDR3 DNA follows: TGCAGCGGAGGACACGTACGCACTGAAGCTTTCTTT. It specifies CSGGHVRTEAFF.

The chain recombines TRBV7-8 with TRBJ1-1; the match to TRBD1 covers 8 bases. This CDR3 spans 20 amino acids. V lost 1 base, J lost 0 bases, and 16 bases stayed unmatched. Germline loops: CDR1 SGHVS, CDR2 FQNEAQ. As DNA, the CDR3 is TGTGCCAGCAGCTTAGTAAGGACAGGGAAAATCTCCGCTTTGAACACTGAAGCTTTCTTT. Translation: CASSLVRTGKISALNTEAFF.

The chain employs TRBV7-9 and TRBJ2-2; D perhaps matches TRBD1 (5 bases). Per the germline V gene, CDR1 is SEHNR and CDR2 is FQNEAQ (reference sequence). V lost 0 bases and J 10 bases, leaving 9 bases between the germline ends. This CDR3 is 13 amino acids long. CDR3 in DNA: TGTGCCAGCAGCTTAGCGCGCAGGGAGGAGCTGTTTTTT. Amino acid sequence: CASSLARREELFF.

This clone was found once. The chain links TRBV7-2 to TRBJ2-1, with 7 bases identical to TRBD2. V was pared by 8 bases and J by 4 bases, with 14 bases of the junction left unmatched. Per germline, CDR1 SGHTA and CDR2 FQGNSA. The CDR3 length is 16 residues. The DNA of the CDR3 is TGTGCCAGCGGCCTTCCTTTATCGGGGGGTTACAATGAGCAGTTCTTC. Translated: CASGLPLSGGYNEQFF.

The V gene is TRBV7-2, the J gene TRBJ1-6; 12 bases are shared with TRBD1. The V and J ends lost 4 bases and 11 bases, in that order; junction bases with no gene match: 9. The CDR3 length is 16 residues. In germline, CDR1 is SGHTA, CDR2 FQGNSA. Written as DNA, the CDR3 is TGTGCCAGCAGCTCAGGAGGGACAGGGGGCCGAACACCCCTCCACTTT. Encoded protein: CASSSGGTGGRTPLHF.

This clone has ten or more counts. The genes are TRBV7-2 and TRBJ1-1; a weak D match, TRBD1 (6 bases). Germline loops: CDR1 SGHTA, CDR2 FQGNSA. There are 16 residues in the CDR3. The V gene lost 2 bases and the J gene lost 1 base, with 14 bases spanning the gap. The CDR3 is CASSLLQGRGNTEAFF. CDR3 coding DNA: TGTGCCAGCAGCTTACTGCAGGGGCGCGGGAACACTGAAGCTTTCTTT.

The chain couples TRBV5-5 to TRBJ1-5, with D uncertain. The germline gives CDR1 SGHKS, CDR2 YYEKEE (reference sequence). This CDR3 has 15 amino acids. Trimming took 0 bases from V and 0 from J, leaving 7 bases between them. The CDR3: CASSLAVNSNQPQHF. The CDR3 DNA reads as TGTGCCAGCAGCTTGGCGGTGAATAGCAATCAGCCCCAGCATTTT.

This clone was observed once. This chain uses TRBV5-1 with TRBJ1-1, with 7 bases fitting TRBD1. The CDR3 is made up of 13 amino acids. CDR1 and CDR2 (germline): SGHRS, YFSETQ. Losses at the gene ends were 4 bases for V and 3 bases for J; bases not matched to a gene: 3. This CDR3 reads CASSPDRDTEAFF. CDR3 DNA sequence: TGCGCCAGCAGCCCAGACAGGGACACTGAAGCTTTCTTT.

The rearrangement uses TRBV14 and TRBJ1-3, with D perhaps matching TRBD1 (6 bases). V dropped 3 bases and J dropped 4 bases, with 13 bases sitting between them. From germline, CDR1 is SGHDN and CDR2 FVKESK. The CDR3 sequence is 15 residues long. Here the CDR3 DNA reads TGTGCCAGCAGCCACCATAGGGGGAACGGAAACACCATATATTTT. It is translated as CASSHHRGNGNTIYF.

The rearrangement uses TRBV4-2 and TRBJ1-1; TRBD1 aligns across 11 bases. CDR1 LGHNA and CDR2 YNFKEQ come from the germline V gene. Trimming took 1 base from V and 0 from J; bases not matched to a gene: 7. The CDR3 runs 18 residues. CDR3 DNA sequence: TGTGCCAGCAGCCAAGGGACAGGGGGCAGGGAGATGAACACTGAAGCTTTCTTT. It translates to CASSQGTGGREMNTEAFF.

This chain connects TRBV6-5 to TRBJ2-1; no reliable D call. Germline values: CDR1 MNHEY, CDR2 SVGAGI. Trimming removed 6 bases at V and 0 bases at J, with 9 bases between. This CDR3 contains 14 residues. In DNA, the CDR3 is TGTGCCAGCAGAGAGAGAAGCTCCTACAATGAGCAGTTCTTC. Its protein product is CASRERSSYNEQFF.

The rearrangement joins TRBV19 to TRBJ1-1, with 9 positions matching TRBD1. Unmatched junction bases numbered 4, after V lost 2 bases and J lost 0 bases. Germline loops: CDR1 LNHDA, CDR2 SQIVND (reference sequence). There are 16 residues in the CDR3. The CDR3 loop is CASSIFGTGMNTEAFF. CDR3 DNA: TGTGCCAGTAGTATATTTGGGACAGGGATGAACACTGAAGCTTTCTTT.

This sequence joins TRBV27 and TRBJ2-7, with 12 bases identical to TRBD2. The CDR3 runs 14 residues. CDR1 MNHEY and CDR2 SMNVEV come from the germline V gene (reference sequence). V was pared by 5 bases and J by 3 bases, with 2 bases of the junction left unmatched. This CDR3 is CASSPLAGGYEQYF. The CDR3 DNA is TGTGCCAGCAGTCCACTAGCGGGAGGCTACGAGCAGTACTTC.

This sequence joins TRBV6-5 and TRBJ1-1; D might be TRBD1 (6 bases). Trimming stripped 10 bases from V and 10 bases from J, with 22 bases between. The CDR3 is made up of 13 amino acids. The germline gives CDR1 MNHEY, CDR2 SVGAGI. The CDR3 coding sequence is TGTGCCACAGCACTAGGGTTGACAGGCGGAGCTTTCTTT. It yields the protein CATALGLTGGAFF.

The chain employs TRBV5-1 and TRBJ1-2; tentatively, D is TRBD1 (6 bases). Trimming stripped 0 bases from V and 3 bases from J, with 9 bases between. Looked up from germline, CDR1 is SGHRS and CDR2 is YFSETQ. The CDR3 length is 14 residues. The CDR3 DNA is TGCGCCAGCAGCTTGGCAGGGGTGGACTATGGCTACACCTTC. The encoded protein is CASSLAGVDYGYTF.

This clone was found once. The chain employs TRBV4-3 and TRBJ2-1, with TRBD2 as a possible D gene (6 bases). V was cut by 1 base and J by 3 bases, with 13 bases left in between. This CDR3 comprises 16 residues. CDR1 is LGHNA, CDR2 YSLEER, per germline. Here the CDR3 reads CASSQGAGLYYNEQFF. The CDR3 DNA follows: TGCGCCAGCAGCCAAGGGGCGGGACTGTACTACAATGAGCAGTTCTTC.

The V call is TRBV18, the J call TRBJ2-4, with D perhaps TRBD1 (6 bases). V dropped 3 bases and J dropped 0 bases, with 18 bases sitting between them. The CDR3 totals 18 residues. Germline loops: CDR1 KGHSH, CDR2 LQKENI. The CDR3 spells CASSPWQGSPLAKNIQYF. The CDR3 nucleotides are TGTGCCAGCTCACCCTGGCAGGGGTCTCCTCTAGCCAAAAACATTCAGTACTTC.

This chain joins TRBV7-2 and TRBJ1-2; 7 positions match TRBD1. CDR3 length equals 14 residues. Germline V gene sequence: CDR1 SGHTA, CDR2 FQGNSA. The V gene end was trimmed by 1 base and the J gene end by 4 bases; junction bases not matched to a gene: 3. CDR3 region: CASSLGGTAYGYTF. CDR3 sequence (DNA): TGTGCCAGCAGCTTAGGGGGGACAGCCTATGGCTACACCTTC.

The CDR3 is CASSVAPGTDDSPLHF. As DNA, the CDR3 is TGTGCCAGCAGCGTCGCCCCCGGGACAGATGATTCACCCCTCCACTTT. The chain combines TRBV9 with TRBJ1-6; TRBD1 matches 7 bases. The CDR3 covers 16 residues. Looked up from germline, CDR1 is SGDLS and CDR2 is YYNGEE. With 2 bases clipped from V and 8 bases from J, the junction kept 10 bases outside the gene matches.

The genes are TRBV6-1 and TRBJ2-2; 10 bases agree with TRBD2. Germline CDR1 is MNHNS and CDR2 is SASEGT. The CDR3 runs to 18 residues. The V and J ends lost 3 bases and 0 bases, in that order; junction bases with no gene match: 7. CDR3 loop: CASSEQLAGPTNTGELFF. In DNA form, the CDR3 reads TGTGCCAGCAGTGAGCAACTAGCGGGGCCGACGAACACCGGGGAGCTGTTTTTT.